A selection of T cell receptor beta chains follows, all from one sample in a study of shared clonotypes between healthy human individuals. Sequenced by immunoSEQ multiplex PCR; TCRdb stores in-frame clones only, minus some. The data hold millions of clones, with roughly nine tenths observed a single time. Sample: naive CD4+ T cells sorted from blood. Receptor source: a man aged 18 to 35 in good health. The CDR3 runs from the conserved cysteine through the conserved F or W. Fields, in order: clone size, V gene, D gene, J gene, CDR3 DNA, CDR3 protein. D genes are given only for firm matches. Not all rows give a size; the values are once, few, many and, for expanded clones, a class.

.	TRBV5-1	.	TRBJ2-1	TGCGCCAGCAGCTCGGACGGGAGCTCCTACAATGAGCAGTTCTTC	CASSSDGSSYNEQFF
.	TRBV6-6	.	TRBJ1-2	TGTGCCAGCAGTTTTCACAGAGAACCTAACTATGGCTACACCTTC	CASSFHREPNYGYTF
.	TRBV4-2	.	TRBJ1-1	TGTGCCAGCAGGCATGAGGTGGGCGAGGGAACTGAAGCTTTCTTT	CASRHEVGEGTEAFF
.	TRBV6-5	.	TRBJ2-7	TGTGCCAGCAGTTACTCTGGGGACGGACCCTACGAGCAGTACTTC	CASSYSGDGPYEQYF
once	TRBV15	.	TRBJ2-7	TGTGCCACCAGCACACGGACAGCTCCGGTCTACGAGCAGTACTTC	CATSTRTAPVYEQYF
.	TRBV5-4	TRBD1	TRBJ2-3	TGTGCCAGCAGCTGGGGGGACAGGGTGGCAGATACGCAGTATTTT	CASSWGDRVADTQYF
.	TRBV4-2	TRBD2	TRBJ2-1	TGTGCCAGCAGCCAATGGACTAGCGGGGACAATGAGCAGTTCTTC	CASSQWTSGDNEQFF
.	TRBV27	.	TRBJ2-3	TGTGCCAGCAGTTTACAAGCAAACCAACCCGGAGATACGCAGTATTTT	CASSLQANQPGDTQYF
once	TRBV5-4	.	TRBJ2-7	TGTGCCAGCAGCTTGGGACGAGGGAACTACGAGCAGTACTTC	CASSLGRGNYEQYF
.	TRBV5-1	.	TRBJ2-7	TGCGCCAGCAGCTTGAGGACTCTCAGCAGGGGCGAGGACTACGAGCAGTACTTC	CASSLRTLSRGEDYEQYF
once	TRBV6-5	.	TRBJ2-2	TGTGCCAGCACCCCAACAGGAGTAACCGGGGAGCTGTTTTTT	CASTPTGVTGELFF
.	TRBV9	.	TRBJ2-2	TGTGCCAGCAGCGTGGGCTGGACCTCCAACACCGGGGAGCTGTTTTTT	CASSVGWTSNTGELFF
.	TRBV14	TRBD1	TRBJ2-7	TGTGCCAGCAGGAACCCCGCAGGAGTAACAGGGGCCCTTCACTCCTACGAGCAGTACTTC	CASRNPAGVTGALHSYEQYF
.	TRBV10-3	TRBD1	TRBJ1-4	TGTGCCATCAGTGAGTCAGTAGGGGGCTTGTCTAATGAAAAACTGTTTTTT	CAISESVGGLSNEKLFF
.	TRBV19	.	TRBJ1-5	TGTGCCAGTAGTATTGGGCCATATAGCAATCAGCCCCAGCATTTT	CASSIGPYSNQPQHF
.	TRBV10-3	.	TRBJ1-3	TGTGCCATCAGTGAGTCGGGGTGGACGGACACCATATATTTT	CAISESGWTDTIYF
.	TRBV2	.	TRBJ1-2	TGTGCCAGCAGTGAATCTAGGAAAGCTGTCTACACCTTC	CASSESRKAVYTF
once	TRBV6-5	TRBD2	TRBJ2-7	TGTGCCAGCAGTGGACTAGCGGGAGGGTTTGGCGAGCAGTACTTC	CASSGLAGGFGEQYF
.	TRBV30	.	TRBJ2-7	TGTGCCTGGGCGGACGGTTCCTACGAGCAGTACTTC	CAWADGSYEQYF
.	TRBV5-1	.	TRBJ2-1	TGCGCCAGCAGCTTGGAGACCAGCTACAATGAGCAGTTCTTC	CASSLETSYNEQFF
.	TRBV7-2	.	TRBJ2-4	TGTGCCAGCAGCTTAGAATACTCCGGGACGAAAGTAGCCAAAAACATTCAGTACTTC	CASSLEYSGTKVAKNIQYF
.	TRBV11-2	.	TRBJ2-7	TGTGCCAGCAGCCCGAATTGGGCGGGAATCAACGAGCAGTACTTC	CASSPNWAGINEQYF
.	TRBV14	.	TRBJ1-1	TGTGCCAGCAGCCGTCTCCGGGGGCGCGGCACTGAAGCTTTCTTT	CASSRLRGRGTEAFF
.	TRBV6-1	TRBD1	TRBJ2-7	TGTGCCAGCATCCGAGACAGGGCGTCCTACGAGCAGTACTTC	CASIRDRASYEQYF
.	TRBV2	TRBD1	TRBJ1-3	TGTGCCAGCAGGACAGGGGCTAGCGGAAACACCATATATTTT	CASRTGASGNTIYF
.	TRBV19	TRBD1	TRBJ1-6	TGTGCCAGTAGTCGAGGAGGACAGGGGGATTCACCCCTCCACTTT	CASSRGGQGDSPLHF
few	TRBV10-3	.	TRBJ1-2	TGTGCCATCATTGTCTATGGCTACACCTTC	CAIIVYGYTF
.	TRBV5-1	.	TRBJ2-2	TGCGCCAGCAGCTCGCTTATTATCCCGGAGCTGTTTTTT	CASSSLIIPELFF
.	TRBV2	.	TRBJ2-3	TGTGCCAGCAGTGACCTGGGTCAGCATAGGACAGGGAGGGCAGATACGCAGTATTTT	CASSDLGQHRTGRADTQYF
.	TRBV9	.	TRBJ2-2	TGTGCCAGCAGCGCTGAAGGGTGGACCGGGGAGCTGTTTTTT	CASSAEGWTGELFF
.	TRBV20-1	.	TRBJ2-1	TGCAGTGCTCTTTACAATGAGCAGTTCTTC	CSALYNEQFF
.	TRBV4-1	TRBD2	TRBJ2-3	TGCGCCAGCAGCCGCGGAGGGACTAGCACCTTCGATACGCAGTATTTT	CASSRGGTSTFDTQYF